The present T cell receptor (beta chain) was sequenced within a study of CD8+ T cells in alopecia areata. V was clipped by 4 bases and J by 4 bases, with 12 bases between them. Germline CDR1 is SQVTM and CDR2 is ANQGSEA. This CDR3 contains 13 residues. Peripheral blood and lesional scalp punch biopsies came from alopecia areata patients. In each case, RNA was isolated and then reverse transcribed into cDNA as the sequencing template. The repertoire was sequenced with immunoSEQ multiplex PCR; TCRdb's copy has only in-frame clones and lacks some. Here the sample spans 140,000 to 150,000 clones, about 89% being singletons.

The source of this sequence is a human donor with alopecia areata. The rearrangement links TRBV29-1 to TRBJ2-3; the D is unclear. Specimen: CD8+ T cells sorted from blood, collected at week 0. The CDR3: CSVVGWASDTQYF. The CDR3, as DNA: TGCAGCGTTGTCGGGTGGGCGTCAGATACGCAGTATTTT.